This TCR beta chain was identified in a study of shared clonotypes between healthy human individuals (TCRdb year 2020). Regarding the research as a whole: The cohort comprised a couple of women and a few men aged 18 to 49 years. Between about 0.8 and 8.9 billion PBMCs per donor were obtained by leukapheresis. Different laboratories and diverse techniques were used to prepare libraries and sequence TCR repertoires, to increase sequencing depth and limit assay-specific biases. Per donor, three plates each were used for CD4 naive and CD4 memory, two for CD8 naive, and one for CD8 memory. To estimate repertoire size and how much clonotype sharing occurs between individuals, the study deeply sequenced the blood TCR repertoires of roughly 5 healthy adults.

Healthy HIV-negative adults with no recently reported acute infections or vaccinations were included as donors. All donors were Caucasian adults living in Nashville, Tennessee, USA. The CD8 memory samples were a combination of magnetically selected CD45RO+ cells and CCR7-negative CD45RA+ effector memory (TemRA) cells. Blood was obtained by leukapheresis, after which PBMCs were separated by Ficoll-Histopaque density gradient centrifugation and cryopreserved in liquid nitrogen vapor phase. Purity and quantity of every magnetically sorted T cell population were checked by analytical flow cytometry. From each sorted fraction, genomic DNA was isolated and quantified by UV absorbance on a Nanodrop 2000c. The study at large found these results: Higher generation probabilities were observed for clonotypes shared by all four sorted-subset donors than for non-shared clonotypes. Estimated clonotype richness was generally larger for naive than for memory subsets. The genetic and exposure-history diversity represented was limited by the small number of donors. Based on pairwise subsampling, the degree of clonotype sharing among donors was expected to be affected by sequencing depth. Only blood was sampled, and tissue TCR repertoires likely differ from those in blood. Around 5% of naive CD4, around 3.5% of naive CD8, roughly 2.4% of memory CD4, and 0.4% of memory CD8 clonotypes were shared across a few donors. Incomplete sequencing was indicated by rarefaction of sorted-subset datasets, despite the large sequencing depth.

For this clone: Its antigen target is currently unknown. No base quality values were provided; no much bigger clone lies one nucleotide off.

Taken from the germline V gene, the CDR1 and CDR2 loops are SNHLY and FYNNEI. Spanning cysteine to phenylalanine, the CDR3 consists of 15 amino acids. Just the 45-base CDR3 DNA is kept, in frame starting at base 1. At the junction V is shortened by 0 bases and J by 5 bases, with 11 bases in between. Using the deep immunoSEQ assay, TCR CDR3 regions were amplified from genomic DNA by multiplex PCR. Extracted genomic DNA from each cell subset was spread evenly across all wells of several immunoSEQ 96-well plates, with each plate serving as a replicate. For sorted subsets, each replicate PCR was loaded with roughly 190 ng genomic DNA, equivalent to 30,000 or so T cell genomes. Purified libraries were measured with a Qubit 3.0 fluorometer, size-checked on a Bioanalyzer 2100, and measured again with the KAPA Library Quantification kit. Each immunoSEQ 96-well plate was sequenced on its own single-read 150-cycle Illumina NextSeq 550 flow cell. Concerning the study's data processing: Because the immunoSEQ output included only junctional sequences and no quality scores, the filtering could not be the same as the filtering used for full-length reads. Sequences were annotated with PyIR, a Python wrapper for IgBLAST v1.9, using IMGT germline references to assign V/J genes and CDR3. Reads with weak V/J assignments (E-value above 1e-6), missing CDR3, stop codons, out-of-frame junctions, or ambiguous translated residues were removed. V3J clonotypes were defined by identical inferred V gene, J gene, and CDR3 amino acid sequence. To compute the percentage overlap between repertoires, the number of shared unique clonotypes was divided by the size of the smaller repertoire. RTK rarefaction, the Chao1 estimator, and Recon v2.1 estimates of unobserved clonotypes were used to assess repertoire richness. OLGA was used to compute generation probabilities for all TCRbeta clonotypes that the gDNA method yielded from a few donors. The clones in this table, taken by TCRdb from immuneACCESS, are in-frame only. Not every clone is retained; where verified, under half of the shortfall comes from an unresolved V gene, and the cause of the rest is unknown. Clonal size and the V and J genes are those of that table, whereas D and trimming came from the DNA. This sample is represented by roughly 720,000 clones; less than 95% of them were singletons. The ten largest make up around a third of the sample.

The clonotype was recovered from a man aged 18 to 35 in good health. Some clones in this sample may be carry-over from other donors' samples. Sequenced material: memory CD8+ T cells from PBMCs. In light of the paper, this sample's cell subset or site label describes: CD45RO+ cells pooled with CCR7-negative TemRA cells. The rearrangement combines TRBV2 with TRBJ1-5; too little of a D gene remains to name it. The CDR3 region has the sequence CASSEASLGYQPQHF. The DNA sequence follows: TGTGCCAGCAGTGAAGCCAGCCTGGGGTATCAGCCCCAGCATTTT.